Listed below are T cell receptor beta chains from one sample, sequenced in a study of CD8 T cells in Susac syndrome. TCRdb called the immunoSEQ multiplex PCR reads again in MiXCR, with one record for every CDR3 protein. The repertoire holds roughly 200,000 distinct CDR3 sequences, 90% to 96% seen once, with approximately 0.088% in the top ten. Material for sequencing was CD4+ T cells from PBMCs. These receptor sequences come from a human donor with multiple sclerosis. The CDR3 runs from the conserved cysteine through the conserved F or W. The order of the fields is V gene, J gene, clone size, D gene, CDR3 protein, CDR3 DNA. A D gene is named only where the DNA matches it firmly. Clone size appears in some rows only: once, few, many, or a class for an expanded clone.

TRBV21-1	TRBJ1-1	.	.	CASSKAEQKPYDMNTEAFF	TGTGCCAGCAGCAAAGCGGAGCAGAAGCCCTATGACATGAACACTGAAGCTTTCTTT
TRBV5-4	TRBJ2-5	few	TRBD2	CASSTGGVGETQYF	TGTGCCAGCAGCACGGGGGGGGTTGGAGAGACCCAGTACTTC
TRBV29-1	TRBJ2-7	.	.	CSVSVGGVFAYEQYF	TGCAGCGTTTCAGTAGGTGGGGTTTTCGCCTACGAGCAGTACTTC
TRBV20-1	TRBJ2-7	.	TRBD2	CSALTSWDEQYF	TGCAGTGCCCTGACTAGCTGGGACGAGCAGTACTTC
TRBV7-7	TRBJ2-3	once	.	CASSPARGFDTQYF	TGTGCTAGCTCTCCGGCCCGGGGTTTCGATACGCAGTATTTT
TRBV19	TRBJ1-2	.	.	CASSNAGLSNYGYTF	TGTGCCAGTAGTAACGCGGGACTGAGTAACTATGGCTACACCTTC
TRBV20-1	TRBJ2-1	.	.	CSARGPGYNEQFF	TGCAGTGCTAGAGGGCCGGGGTACAATGAGCAGTTCTTC
TRBV29-1	TRBJ1-1	.	.	CSVVRIMNTEAFF	TGCAGCGTTGTAAGGATTATGAACACTGAAGCTTTCTTT
TRBV29-1	TRBJ1-2	once	.	CSVEAAQKNYGYTF	TGCAGCGTTGAAGCCGCACAGAAGAACTATGGCTACACCTTC
TRBV5-1	TRBJ2-1	.	.	CASSLMATGANEQFF	TGCGCCAGCAGTTTGATGGCTACCGGGGCCAATGAGCAGTTCTTC
TRBV30	TRBJ1-2	.	TRBD1	CAWREDRGPYGYTF	TGTGCCTGGAGGGAGGACAGGGGTCCCTATGGCTACACCTTC
TRBV20-1	TRBJ1-2	.	.	CSAMYSGVFNGYTF	TGCAGTGCTATGTATTCGGGGGTCTTTAATGGCTACACCTTC
TRBV10-3	TRBJ2-2	.	TRBD2	CAISDLLTGGNTGELFF	TGTGCCATCAGTGATTTGCTAACGGGGGGAAACACCGGGGAGCTGTTTTTT
TRBV14	TRBJ2-3	.	TRBD2	CASSQGTSATDTQYF	TGTGCCAGCAGCCAGGGGACTAGCGCCACAGATACGCAGTATTTT
TRBV15	TRBJ2-7	.	.	CATREPGKAEQYF	TGTGCCACCAGGGAGCCGGGGAAAGCCGAGCAGTACTTC
TRBV6-5	TRBJ1-2	.	TRBD1	CASSDRQGGYTF	TGTGCCAGCAGTGACAGACAGGGAGGCTACACCTTC
TRBV28	TRBJ2-1	.	.	CASSNSGRSQFF	TGTGCCAGCAGTAACTCAGGTCGGTCGCAGTTCTTC